A selection of T cell receptor beta chains follows, all from one sample in a study of blood T cell repertoires in COVID-19. Only in-frame clones appear in the TCRdb table, and some are missing; sequencing was by immunoSEQ multiplex PCR. This table holds 250,000 to 350,000 clones, roughly 86% found once. Specimen: peripheral blood. Source of these receptors: a woman in her twenties or thirties with COVID-19, enrolled during active disease. Each CDR3 is given with its conserved first and last residue. The order of the fields is V gene, J gene, D gene, clone size, CDR3 DNA, CDR3 protein. The D gene is left open where the match is weak. A clone size is listed for some rows: how often the clone was seen (once, few, many), or a class if it is expanded.

TRBV30	TRBJ1-6	TRBD1	.	TGTGCCTGGGATTATGCCCGGGACAGGGGGTCACCCCTCCACTTT	CAWDYARDRGSPLHF
TRBV7-9	TRBJ1-5	.	.	TGTGCCAGCAGCTTAGCGGGGGACATCCAGCCCCAGCATTTT	CASSLAGDIQPQHF
TRBV28	TRBJ2-1	.	.	TGTGCCAGCAGTTTCCAGTTTAGCGTGAGAGAGCAGTTCTTC	CASSFQFSVREQFF
TRBV19	TRBJ2-5	TRBD1	.	TGTGCCAGTAGTACCCCGGGACAGATTAGAACCCAGTACTTC	CASSTPGQIRTQYF
TRBV28	TRBJ2-1	TRBD1	.	TGTGCCAGCAGTTTAGGGACAGGGGACTACAATGAGCAGTTCTTC	CASSLGTGDYNEQFF
TRBV7-9	TRBJ2-5	TRBD2	.	TGTGCCAGCAGCTTAATAGCGGGAGGGGAAGAGACCCAGTACTTC	CASSLIAGGEETQYF
TRBV18	TRBJ1-2	.	.	TGTGCCAGCTCACCGGCCACGGGATTCTATGGCTACACCTTC	CASSPATGFYGYTF
TRBV6-1	TRBJ1-5	TRBD1	.	TGTGCCAGCAGTGAAACGGGACAGGGCAATCAGCCCCAGCATTTT	CASSETGQGNQPQHF
TRBV2	TRBJ1-5	TRBD1	.	TGTGCCAGCAGTTTGGACAGGGAGTACCAGCCCCAGCATTTT	CASSLDREYQPQHF
TRBV7-3	TRBJ1-1	.	.	TGTGCCAGCAGCGTACAGGGGAACACTGAAGCTTTCTTT	CASSVQGNTEAFF
TRBV4-1	TRBJ1-5	.	.	TGCGCCAGCAGCCAATTACCAGGTAATCAGCCCCAGCATTTT	CASSQLPGNQPQHF
TRBV28	TRBJ2-7	TRBD2	.	TGTGCCAGCAGCTCGCTTACCCACTCCGGACTAGCAAGGTACGAGCAGTACTTC	CASSSLTHSGLARYEQYF
TRBV29-1	TRBJ1-3	TRBD1	once	TGCAGCGTTGAACAGGGGGCGGTCGGAAACACCATATATTTT	CSVEQGAVGNTIYF
TRBV30	TRBJ2-1	TRBD1	.	TGTGCCTGGAGTCCCCCGGCTCGCTGGACAGGGAAGCAAGATGAGCAGTTCTTC	CAWSPPARWTGKQDEQFF
TRBV10-1	TRBJ2-3	TRBD2	.	TGCGCCAGCAGTCTAGCGGGAGTAGATACGCAGTATTTT	CASSLAGVDTQYF
TRBV19	TRBJ1-1	TRBD1	few	TGTGCCAGTAGTCAGCAGGGGGTGTTGAACACTGAAGCTTTCTTT	CASSQQGVLNTEAFF
TRBV5-4	TRBJ2-1	TRBD1	.	TGTGCCAGCAGCTTTGGTGGGACAGGGGTCGAGGATGAGCAGTTCTTC	CASSFGGTGVEDEQFF
TRBV2	TRBJ2-3	TRBD2	.	TGTGCCAGCAGTGGGTCGACTAGCGGGAACACAGATACGCAGTATTTT	CASSGSTSGNTDTQYF
TRBV10-2	TRBJ1-2	.	.	TGCGCCAGCAGTGGGATTTCGGTAACAGGAGATAACTATGGCTACACCTTC	CASSGISVTGDNYGYTF
TRBV6-4	TRBJ2-6	.	.	TGTGCCAGCAGAATGGCCGGGGCCAACGTCCTGACTTTC	CASRMAGANVLTF
TRBV2	TRBJ1-5	.	.	TGTGCCAGCAGTGGACAGCACCCTAGCAATCAGCCCCAGCATTTT	CASSGQHPSNQPQHF
TRBV28	TRBJ2-1	TRBD1	.	TGTGCCAGCAGTTTATCCAGCAGGGACAGGGGGAAAAATTCCTACAATGAGCAGTTCTTC	CASSLSSRDRGKNSYNEQFF
TRBV18	TRBJ1-1	.	.	TGTGCCAGCTCACCAGGAGGGCGGGTGCTGGCCACTGAAGCTTTCTTT	CASSPGGRVLATEAFF
TRBV15	TRBJ1-2	.	.	TGTGCCACCCGAGGTGCTGGGGAGCTTTGGTATGGCTACACCTTC	CATRGAGELWYGYTF
TRBV9	TRBJ2-1	.	.	TGTGCCAGCAGCCCCCGAGGGACTTATGAGCAGTTCTTC	CASSPRGTYEQFF
TRBV28	TRBJ1-1	.	.	TGTGCCAGCAGCCAACCTTTCCAACTATCCCCGGGGACTGAAGCTTTCTTT	CASSQPFQLSPGTEAFF
TRBV28	TRBJ1-5	.	once	TGTGCCAGCAGCTCATCCGGGACAAGCAATCAGCCCCAGCATTTT	CASSSSGTSNQPQHF
TRBV2	TRBJ1-3	TRBD1	.	TGTGCCAGCAGTTGGGACAGCATCGGAAACACCATATATTTT	CASSWDSIGNTIYF
TRBV28	TRBJ2-7	.	.	TGTGCCAGCAGTTTGGCCATGGTCCGCGGGCTCCCCTACGAGCAGTACTTC	CASSLAMVRGLPYEQYF
TRBV29-1	TRBJ2-3	.	.	TGCAGCGTTGAAGATGGAGGCACAGATACGCAGTATTTT	CSVEDGGTDTQYF
TRBV5-6	TRBJ2-2	.	.	TGTGCCAGCATGAGGCGGGGATTCACCGGGGAGCTGTTTTTT	CASMRRGFTGELFF
TRBV24-1	TRBJ1-5	TRBD1	.	TGTGCCACCAGTGATTTGGGGGACAGGGGCCTGTATAGCAATCAGCCCCAGCATTTT	CATSDLGDRGLYSNQPQHF
TRBV3-1/TRBV3-2	TRBJ1-6	.	.	TGTGCCAGCAGCCTAGATCTGTCTTTATCACCCCTCCACTTT	CASSLDLSLSPLHF
TRBV10-3	TRBJ1-3	.	once	TGTGCCATCAGTGAGGGACATTCTAACTCTGGAAACACCATATATTTT	CAISEGHSNSGNTIYF
TRBV6-6	TRBJ2-7	.	once	TGTGCCAGCAGTTTTCAGGGTTCCTACGAGCAGTACTTC	CASSFQGSYEQYF